Below are 21 T cell receptor beta chains sequenced from a single sample in a study of blood T cell repertoires in COVID-19. The method was immunoSEQ multiplex PCR; TCRdb's version includes in-frame clones alone and lacks a portion of them. The sample includes about 56,000 clones, roughly 90% seen only once; the top ten take over 3.5%. Sequenced material: peripheral blood. The receptors stem from a man aged 50-60 years with active COVID-19.

The gene calls are TRBV6-4 and TRBJ2-2; TRBD2 agrees at 8 bases. The CDR3 has 16 amino acids. V shed 2 bases, J shed 0 bases, and the junction held 2 bases outside the gene matches. The germline CDR1 and CDR2 sequences are MRHNA and SNTAGT. CDR3 sequence (DNA): TGTGCCAGCAGTGACAGCGGGGGATCGAACACCGGGGAGCTGTTTTTT. Translating gives CASSDSGGSNTGELFF.

The gene calls are TRBV27 and TRBJ2-1; D gene unclear. V gave up 6 bases and J gave up 7 bases, with 16 bases separating them. Germline V gene sequence: CDR1 MNHEY, CDR2 SMNVEV (reference sequence). This CDR3 contains 14 residues. The CDR3 sequence: CASSRLGPGNEQFF. CDR3 nucleotide sequence: TGTGCCAGCAGCCGATTGGGCCCAGGAAATGAGCAGTTCTTC.

The sample holds one count of this clone. V is TRBV6-5 and J is TRBJ2-7; D perhaps matches TRBD1 (5 bases). The germline CDR1 and CDR2 sequences are MNHEY and SVGAGI. The CDR3 has 15 residues. V shed 2 bases and J shed 2 bases, with 13 bases lying between them. The CDR3 is CASSYTSTVTYEQYF. The CDR3, as DNA: TGTGCCAGCAGTTACACTTCGACAGTGACCTACGAGCAGTACTTC.

This sequence joins TRBV27 and TRBJ1-6; 9 positions agree with TRBD1. Germline trimming cut 5 bases from V and 9 bases from J; bases unmatched to any gene: 11. The CDR3 contains 16 residues. Germline V gene data show CDR1 as MNHEY and CDR2 as SMNVEV (reference sequence). The CDR3 DNA follows: TGTGCCAGCAGTCGCGGGACAGGGCCTATTTCTTCACCCCTCCACTTT. It specifies CASSRGTGPISSPLHF.

The chain employs TRBV9 and TRBJ1-6; 8 bases fit TRBD1. The V and J ends lost 3 bases and 6 bases, in that order; junction bases with no gene match: 5. The CDR3 runs to 15 residues. CDR1 and CDR2 from the germline V gene are SGDLS and YYNGEE. The CDR3 loop reads CASSAEDRGNSPLHF. In DNA, the CDR3 is TGTGCCAGCAGCGCCGAAGACAGGGGTAATTCACCCCTCCACTTT.

This chain connects TRBV5-1 to TRBJ2-5, with D unclear. Germline lookup yields CDR1 SGHRS and CDR2 YFSETQ. There are 12 residues in the CDR3. V shed 1 base and J shed 5 bases, with 6 bases lying between them. The CDR3 bases are TGCGCCAGCAGCTTGAATGCGGAGACCCAGTACTTC. This translates into CASSLNAETQYF. Looking up the rest from reference TRBV5-1 and TRBJ2-5 gives the full variable domain: KAGVTQTPRYLIKTRGQQVTLSCSPISGHRSVSWYQQTPGQGLQFLFEYFSETQRNKGNFPGRFSGRQFSNSRSEMNVSTLELGDSALYLCASSLNAETQYFGPGTRLLVL.

The genes are TRBV27 and TRBJ1-1, with D unresolved. The CDR3 covers 13 residues. The germline gives CDR1 MNHEY, CDR2 SMNVEV (reference sequence). V was cut by 2 bases and J by 1 base, with 5 bases left in between. CDR3 protein: CASSLEGNTEAFF. In DNA form, the CDR3 reads TGTGCCAGCAGTTTAGAGGGGAACACTGAAGCTTTCTTT.

This clone showed up just a few times. V and J are TRBV6-6 and TRBJ2-1, with 8 bases identical to TRBD2. V shed 4 bases and J 5 bases; nucleotides not matched to a gene: 4. Per the germline V gene, CDR1 is MNHNY and CDR2 is SVGAGI (reference sequence). This CDR3 spans 14 amino acids. CDR3: CASSWGLVDNEQFF. The CDR3 coding sequence is TGTGCCAGCAGTTGGGGACTAGTCGACAATGAGCAGTTCTTC.

V usage is TRBV7-2 and J usage is TRBJ2-7; 8 bases fit TRBD2. V was pared by 1 base and J by 3 bases, with 5 bases of the junction left unmatched. There are 15 residues in the CDR3. Germline CDR1 and CDR2: SGHTA and FQGNSA. CDR3: CASSLDGGGNYEQYF. Written as DNA, the CDR3 is TGTGCCAGCAGCTTAGATGGCGGGGGGAACTACGAGCAGTACTTC.

In DNA form, the CDR3 reads TGTGCCAGTGGGACAGGGAGAAGTACTGAAGCTTTCTTT. Translated, it gives CASGTGRSTEAFF. J is TRBJ1-1 and V is TRBV2; 9 bases match TRBD1. The CDR3 length is 13 residues. The germline V gene has CDR1 SNHLY and CDR2 FYNNEI. Germline trimming cut 9 bases from V and 5 bases from J; bases unmatched to any gene: 7.

This clone was recorded only once. This rearrangement joins TRBV7-9 to TRBJ1-3; the D is unclear. The CDR3 is 14 residues long. Per germline, CDR1 SEHNR and CDR2 FQNEAQ (reference sequence). V was shortened by 2 bases and J by 2 bases, with 7 bases between the two germline ends. The CDR3 bases are TGTGCCAGCAGCTTACGCCGGGCTGGAAACACCATATATTTT. As protein: CASSLRRAGNTIYF.

The rearrangement links TRBV6-5 to TRBJ2-7, with 7 bases identical to TRBD2. The V segment lost 9 bases and the J segment 6 bases; nucleotides outside the gene matches: 14. Germline-derived CDR1 and CDR2 are MNHEY and SVGAGI. The CDR3 consists of 14 residues. The CDR3 reads CASRSEGRASEQYF. CDR3 DNA: TGTGCCAGTCGATCGGAGGGGAGGGCATCCGAGCAGTACTTC.

The V and J genes are TRBV30 and TRBJ2-1, with TRBD1 identical over 10 bases. This CDR3 has 17 amino acids. The ends lost 6 bases at V and 7 bases at J; junction bases unmatched: 18. From germline, CDR1 is GTSNPN and CDR2 SVGIG (reference sequence). The chain's CDR3 is CACSRDRGSLAQNEQFF. As DNA, the CDR3 is TGTGCCTGCTCCCGGGACAGGGGATCCCTCGCGCAGAATGAGCAGTTCTTC.

The chain couples TRBV9 to TRBJ2-3; 13 bases match TRBD2. The CDR3 length is 16 residues. V was clipped by 2 bases and J by 3 bases; unmatched bases: 3. CDR1 is SGDLS, CDR2 YYNGEE, per germline. The CDR3 is CASSVGTSGVTDTQYF. CDR3 nucleotide sequence: TGTGCCAGCAGCGTCGGGACTAGCGGGGTTACAGATACGCAGTATTTT.

The chain has TRBV5-1 and TRBJ1-1; possible D gene TRBD1, 6 bases. The germline gives CDR1 SGHRS, CDR2 YFSETQ. V lost 1 base and J 4 bases, leaving 11 bases between the germline ends. CDR3 length: 14 amino acids. The CDR3 coding sequence is TGCGCCAGCAGCTTGACTCAGGGGTCCACTGAAGCTTTCTTT. As protein: CASSLTQGSTEAFF.

J is TRBJ2-3 and V is TRBV25-1; 7 positions agree with TRBD2. V trimming: 4 bases; J trimming: 3 bases; junction bases outside the gene matches: 7. Germline assignment: CDR1 MGHDK and CDR2 SYGVNS. There are 15 residues in the CDR3. CDR3 sequence reads: CASSARGGGTDTQYF. For the CDR3, the DNA is TGTGCCAGCAGTGCGCGCGGGGGAGGGACAGATACGCAGTATTTT. Variable domain in full (rest from reference TRBV25-1 and TRBJ2-3): EADIYQTPRYLVIGTGKKITLECSQTMGHDKMYWYQQDPGMELHLIHYSYGVNSTEKGDLSSESTVSRIRTEHFPLTLESARPSHTSQYLCASSARGGGTDTQYFGPGTRLTVL.

This clone was detected only a few times. The V and J genes are TRBV15 and TRBJ1-1; D ambiguous. The germline V and J ends were trimmed by 0 bases and 6 bases, with 20 bases remaining between them. CDR1 is LNHNV, CDR2 YYDKDF, per germline (reference sequence). CDR3 length equals 17 residues. CDR3 DNA sequence: TGTGCCACCAGCAGAGATCCCCCGGGGTCCTTCTATGCTGAAGCTTTCTTT. Translating it yields CATSRDPPGSFYAEAFF.

The chain couples TRBV20-1 to TRBJ1-1; maybe TRBD1 (6 bases). Germline values: CDR1 DFQATT, CDR2 SNEGSKA (reference sequence). The CDR3 length is 14 residues. V was pared by 3 bases and J by 0 bases, with 11 bases between. The CDR3 loop is CSASRGHLNTEAFF. The DNA of the CDR3 is TGCAGTGCTAGTAGGGGACACTTGAACACTGAAGCTTTCTTT.

The V and J genes are TRBV6-5 and TRBJ1-2; TRBD1 agrees at 9 bases. Unmatched junction bases numbered 5, after V lost 6 bases and J lost 6 bases. This CDR3 is 13 amino acids long. From germline, CDR1 is MNHEY and CDR2 SVGAGI. CDR3 residues: CASSRTGEDGYTF. The CDR3 nucleotides are TGTGCCAGCAGCCGGACAGGGGAGGATGGCTACACCTTC.

The chain joins TRBV9 to TRBJ1-1, with a weak D call TRBD1 (5 bases). Per germline, CDR1 SGDLS and CDR2 YYNGEE. V was clipped by 0 bases and J by 6 bases, with 12 bases between them. The CDR3 consists of 14 residues. This CDR3 is CASSVDQGSPEAFF. The CDR3 nucleotides read TGTGCCAGCAGCGTAGATCAGGGTTCGCCTGAAGCTTTCTTT.

This clone was counted a single time. This chain uses TRBV7-9 with TRBJ2-5, with D perhaps TRBD1 (5 bases). CDR1 and CDR2 (germline): SEHNR, FQNEAQ (reference sequence). V was clipped by 1 base and J by 5 bases, with 11 bases between them. The CDR3 extends over 14 amino acids. CDR3 protein: CASSLVPGRETQYF. CDR3 sequence (DNA): TGTGCCAGCAGCTTAGTTCCAGGGCGGGAGACCCAGTACTTC.